This T cell receptor (beta chain) emerged from a study of radiotherapy plus CTLA-4 blockade in lung cancer. Study results and limitations: Early shifts in blood T cell clones, with interferon-beta, reportedly predicted response best. Expansion of tumor-derived TCR clones was observed in blood after radiotherapy plus ipilimumab.

As concerns this clone: Its antigen is unidentified.

The method was immunoSEQ multiplex PCR; TCRdb's version includes in-frame clones alone and lacks a portion of them. The sample shows some 34,000 clones, 72% of them seen only once. From germline, CDR1 is SGHRS and CDR2 YFSETQ. After removal of 4 bases from V and 6 bases from J, the junction contained 9 bases not matched to a gene. The CDR3 has 15 amino acids. Patients with chemo-refractory metastatic non-small-cell lung cancer received focal radiation plus CTLA-4 blockade with ipilimumab. The clonotype originates from a human donor with non-small cell lung cancer who had stable disease on radiotherapy plus ipilimumab. This specimen was peripheral blood, taken from a patient treated with radiotherapy plus ipilimumab. V usage is TRBV5-1 and J usage is TRBJ1-2; 10 bases map to TRBD1. In DNA form, the CDR3 reads TGCGCCAGCAGCCTCTTGGACAGGGGGAAGAATGGCTACACCTTC. It codes for CASSLLDRGKNGYTF.